These 13 T cell receptor beta chains were all obtained from the same sample, sequenced in a study of naive and memory T cell subsets. TCR cDNA received a 3' ligated oligonucleotide that carried a UMI. Four PCR rounds used nested alpha and beta constant region primers plus the SP2 primer. In TCRdb, the 5' RACE reads were re-called with MiXCR into one record per CDR3 protein. The repertoire includes 55,000 to 65,000 distinct CDR3 sequences, 6% to 8.5% of them detected once, and roughly 21% sits in the top ten. Receptors were obtained from a female donor in good health.

V is TRBV12-3 or TRBV12-4 and J is TRBJ1-1, with D unclear. The V gene lost 3 bases and the J gene lost 1 base, with 9 bases spanning the gap. The CDR3 consists of 14 residues. This CDR3 reads CASSFGRWNTEAFF. In DNA form, the CDR3 reads TGTGCCAGCAGTTTCGGACGATGGAACACTGAAGCTTTCTTT.

This clonotype was observed many times. V and J are TRBV25-1 and TRBJ2-3, with D perhaps matching TRBD2 (5 bases). V was cut by 5 bases and J by 1 base, with 10 bases left in between. CDR1 is MGHDK and CDR2 is SYGVNS in the germline V gene. CDR3 length equals 14 residues. CDR3 loop: CASSPFGGTDTQYF. The CDR3 DNA reads as TGTGCCAGCAGTCCCTTCGGGGGCACAGATACGCAGTATTTT.

This clonotype showed up many times. The J gene is TRBJ2-3, the V gene TRBV6-2 or TRBV6-3; 10 bases are a match to TRBD2. This CDR3 has 17 amino acids. Germline V gene lookup returns CDR1 MNHEY and CDR2 SVGEGT. V gave up 6 bases and J gave up 2 bases; unmatched junction bases: 11. CDR3 DNA: TGTGCCAGCAGGGGACATGGACTAGCGGACCTCACAGATACGCAGTATTTT. Residues: CASRGHGLADLTDTQYF.

This clonotype was picked up a small number of times. The J gene is TRBJ2-5, the V gene TRBV5-5, with a weak D call TRBD1 (6 bases). With 3 bases removed from V and 3 bases from J, the gap between germline ends came to 12 bases. The V gene's germline CDR1 is SGHKS and CDR2 YYEKEE (reference sequence). The CDR3 is made up of 14 amino acids. The CDR3 bases are TGTGCCAGCAGCTCACTACAGGGAAAAGAGACCCAGTACTTC. Translated: CASSSLQGKETQYF.

The chain links TRBV5-6 to TRBJ2-1, with 7 bases fitting TRBD1. The CDR3 has 15 residues. In germline, CDR1 is SGHDT, CDR2 YYEEEE. V was pared by 2 bases and J by 2 bases, with 4 bases of the junction left unmatched. This CDR3 reads CASSFGTETYNEQFF. The CDR3 DNA reads TGTGCCAGCAGCTTCGGGACAGAAACCTACAATGAGCAGTTCTTC.

This clonotype has just a few counts. This chain uses TRBV30 with TRBJ1-2, with D uncertain. The CDR3 consists of 11 residues. Germline CDR1 is GTSNPN and CDR2 is SVGIG (reference sequence). V was clipped by 6 bases and J by 2 bases, with 7 bases between them. The CDR3: CACADNYGYTF. CDR3 bases: TGTGCCTGTGCCGACAACTATGGCTACACCTTC.

This sequence joins TRBV12-3 or TRBV12-4 and TRBJ1-5, with D hard to call. V was cut by 2 bases and J by 0 bases, with 11 bases left in between. CDR3 size: 16 residues. The CDR3: CASSLRLAYSNQPQHF. The CDR3 coding sequence is TGTGCCAGCAGTTTAAGGTTGGCTTATAGCAATCAGCCCCAGCATTTT.

This rearrangement joins TRBV2 to TRBJ1-2, with 7 bases that match TRBD1. V gave up 4 bases and J gave up 0 bases; unmatched junction bases: 2. The length of the CDR3 is 14 residues. Germline CDR1 is SNHLY and CDR2 is FYNNEI. CDR3 in amino acids: CASSGQGANYGYTF. In DNA form, the CDR3 reads TGTGCCAGCAGTGGACAGGGAGCTAACTATGGCTACACCTTC.

The CDR3 DNA sequence: TGTGCCAGCAGGAGACTGGAGGGGTCCAGGAGCACAGATACGCAGTATTTT. Its protein is CASRRLEGSRSTDTQYF. The chain uses TRBV7-9 and TRBJ2-3, with a weak D call TRBD2 (6 bases). Germline values: CDR1 SEHNR, CDR2 FQNEAQ (reference sequence). This CDR3 spans 17 amino acids. The V and J ends lost 6 bases and 0 bases respectively, with 19 bases between them.

On this clonotype itself: Since a much larger clone is just one base distant, this may be a read error. This sequence joins TRBV11-2 and TRBJ2-3; no definite D call. The CDR3 loop spans 11 amino acids. Trimming left V 5 bases short and J 7 bases short, with 7 bases between. Germline V gene lookup returns CDR1 SGHAT and CDR2 FQNNGV. CDR3 DNA sequence: TGTGCCAGCAGCCGTAGGAATACGCAGTATTTT. It codes for CASSRRNTQYF.

A few counts support this clonotype. This CDR3 is CASRGRDDLLYF. The CDR3 nucleotides are TGTGCCAGCAGGGGACGGGACGATCTTCTGTACTTC. The chain combines TRBV2 with TRBJ2-7; D possibly uses TRBD1 or TRBD2 (5 bases each). The CDR3 is 12 residues long. Germline V lookup: CDR1 SNHLY, CDR2 FYNNEI. Trimming cost V 6 bases and J 12 bases, with 18 bases left between them. The whole variable domain, filled in from reference TRBV2 and TRBJ2-7, reads EPEVTQTPSHQVTQMGQEVILRCVPISNHLYFYWYRQILGQKVEFLVSFYNNEISEKSEIFDDQFSVERPDGSNFTLKIRSTKLEDSAMYFCASRGRDDLLYFGPGTRLTVT.

This clonotype was seen a handful of times. At one end, the junction sequence differs from germline, possibly due to a read error. The genes are TRBV7-7 and TRBJ1-1; D is unresolved. This CDR3 region has 13 residues. Per germline, CDR1 SSHAT and CDR2 FNYEAQ (reference sequence). The CDR3: CASSFEENTEAFF. The CDR3 bases are TGTGCTAGCAGCTTCGAAGAGAACACTGAAGCTTTCTTT.

This clonotype was seen repeatedly, ten times or more. The chain uses TRBV2 and TRBJ1-5, with 7 bases fitting TRBD1. Germline-derived CDR1 and CDR2 are SNHLY and FYNNEI. The CDR3 length is 15 residues. The V segment lost 4 bases and the J segment 1 base; nucleotides outside the gene matches: 4. Written as DNA, the CDR3 is TGTGCCAGCAGTGTGACAGGGCTGAGCAATCAGCCCCAGCATTTT. Translating gives CASSVTGLSNQPQHF.